This is a list of T cell receptor beta chains from one sample in a study of blood T cell repertoires in COVID-19. Profiled with immunoSEQ multiplex PCR; TCRdb holds only in-frame clones, not every one. The sample contains over 200,000 clones, 70% to 90% of which appear only once. Sequencing was performed on PBMCs or T cells enriched from blood (not recorded which). All receptors come from a man between 25 and 39 years old who had recovered from COVID-19. Both conserved end residues are part of each CDR3. Fields, in order: J gene, clone size, D gene, V gene, CDR3 protein, CDR3 DNA. The D gene is left open where the match is weak. For some rows the clone size is stated as once, few or many, or as a class when expanded; others skip it.

J gene: TRBJ2-7; clone size: NA; D gene: NA; V gene: TRBV14; CDR3 protein: CASSQIGGGAGYEQYF; CDR3 DNA: TGTGCCAGCAGCCAGATCGGTGGGGGCGCGGGCTACGAGCAGTACTTC
J gene: TRBJ2-1; clone size: NA; D gene: TRBD2; V gene: TRBV4-3; CDR3 protein: CASSQDLVAGGYNEQFF; CDR3 DNA: TGCGCCAGCAGCCAAGATCTTGTAGCGGGGGGCTACAATGAGCAGTTCTTC
J gene: TRBJ2-1; clone size: NA; D gene: TRBD2; V gene: TRBV18; CDR3 protein: CASSPRLAGGEYEQFF; CDR3 DNA: TGTGCCAGCTCACCACGCCTAGCGGGGGGTGAGTATGAGCAGTTCTTC
J gene: TRBJ2-2; clone size: NA; D gene: NA; V gene: TRBV7-3; CDR3 protein: CASSWTVPPNTGELFF; CDR3 DNA: TGTGCCAGCAGCTGGACAGTACCCCCGAACACCGGGGAGCTGTTTTTT
J gene: TRBJ1-5; clone size: NA; D gene: NA; V gene: TRBV19; CDR3 protein: CASRDRYSNQPQHF; CDR3 DNA: TGTGCCAGTAGAGACAGGTATAGCAATCAGCCCCAGCATTTT
J gene: TRBJ1-1; clone size: NA; D gene: TRBD1; V gene: TRBV6-2/TRBV6-3; CDR3 protein: CASSTGQAMFMNTEAFF; CDR3 DNA: TGTGCCAGCAGTACCGGACAGGCGATGTTCATGAACACTGAAGCTTTCTTT
J gene: TRBJ2-2; clone size: NA; D gene: TRBD2; V gene: TRBV5-5; CDR3 protein: CASSFASGRGGELFF; CDR3 DNA: TGTGCCAGCAGCTTTGCTAGCGGGAGAGGTGGGGAGCTGTTTTTT
J gene: TRBJ2-3; clone size: NA; D gene: NA; V gene: TRBV20-1; CDR3 protein: CSTSGGRVDTQYF; CDR3 DNA: TGCAGTACGAGTGGGGGGCGCGTAGATACGCAGTATTTT
J gene: TRBJ2-1; clone size: NA; D gene: NA; V gene: TRBV3-1/TRBV3-2; CDR3 protein: CASSQDNRGSSYNEQFF; CDR3 DNA: TGTGCCAGCAGCCAAGATAATCGGGGATCCTCCTACAATGAGCAGTTCTTC
J gene: TRBJ2-7; clone size: NA; D gene: NA; V gene: TRBV6-5; CDR3 protein: CASRTDRFSYEQYF; CDR3 DNA: TGTGCCAGCAGAACGGACAGATTCTCCTACGAGCAGTACTTC
J gene: TRBJ1-5; clone size: NA; D gene: TRBD1; V gene: TRBV2; CDR3 protein: CASTTDGQGGQPQHF; CDR3 DNA: TGTGCCAGCACCACCGATGGACAGGGCGGGCAGCCCCAGCATTTT
J gene: TRBJ1-5; clone size: NA; D gene: TRBD1; V gene: TRBV7-6; CDR3 protein: CASSPGTGYGQPQHF; CDR3 DNA: TGTGCCAGCAGCCCCGGGACAGGTTACGGTCAGCCCCAGCATTTT
J gene: TRBJ2-7; clone size: few; D gene: NA; V gene: TRBV30; CDR3 protein: CAWRQGSYEQYF; CDR3 DNA: TGTGCCTGGCGCCAGGGTTCCTACGAGCAGTACTTC
J gene: TRBJ2-3; clone size: NA; D gene: NA; V gene: TRBV4-1; CDR3 protein: CASSLRTAASTDTQYF; CDR3 DNA: TGCGCCAGCAGCCTTCGGACAGCCGCTAGCACAGATACGCAGTATTTT
J gene: TRBJ2-7; clone size: NA; D gene: NA; V gene: TRBV27; CDR3 protein: CASSLSSGVGYEQYF; CDR3 DNA: TGTGCCAGCAGTTTATCGTCGGGGGTTGGCTACGAGCAGTACTTC
J gene: TRBJ2-5; clone size: NA; D gene: TRBD2; V gene: TRBV11-2; CDR3 protein: CASSWGGSGGETQYF; CDR3 DNA: TGTGCCAGCAGCTGGGGAGGTAGCGGGGGGGAGACCCAGTACTTC
J gene: TRBJ2-1; clone size: NA; D gene: TRBD2; V gene: TRBV9; CDR3 protein: CASRPGGSSYNEQFF; CDR3 DNA: TGTGCCAGCAGGCCGGGAGGAAGCTCCTACAATGAGCAGTTCTTC
J gene: TRBJ2-5; clone size: NA; D gene: TRBD2; V gene: TRBV2; CDR3 protein: CAAGTSGRSKTQYF; CDR3 DNA: TGTGCCGCGGGGACTAGCGGGAGGTCTAAGACCCAGTACTTC
J gene: TRBJ2-4; clone size: NA; D gene: NA; V gene: TRBV24-1; CDR3 protein: CATQAALITNIQYF; CDR3 DNA: TGTGCCACCCAGGCCGCTCTAATCACCAACATTCAGTACTTC
J gene: TRBJ1-3; clone size: NA; D gene: NA; V gene: TRBV10-3; CDR3 protein: CAISESERLNSGNTIYF; CDR3 DNA: TGTGCCATCAGTGAGTCAGAGCGACTCAACTCTGGAAACACCATATATTTT
J gene: TRBJ2-7; clone size: NA; D gene: NA; V gene: TRBV25-1; CDR3 protein: CASSESGGGRFYEQYF; CDR3 DNA: TGTGCCAGCAGTGAATCAGGAGGGGGCAGATTCTACGAGCAGTACTTC
J gene: TRBJ2-7; clone size: NA; D gene: TRBD1; V gene: TRBV5-1; CDR3 protein: CASSPTDRGLEQYF; CDR3 DNA: TGCGCCAGCAGCCCAACCGACAGGGGGCTTGAGCAGTACTTC